Given below is one T cell receptor beta chain in context. Its antigen is currently unknown. Germline loops: CDR1 MNHEY, CDR2 SVGAGI. The CDR3 consists of 15 residues. V lost 10 bases, J lost 0 bases, and 15 bases lay in between. TCRdb analysed the 5' RACE reads with MiXCR anew, one entry per CDR3 protein. Of some 670,000 distinct CDR3 sequences listed, around 12% are singletons. The data were taken from a study of T cells after yellow fever vaccination. Study overall: In the case of low-cell-number fractions, SMART-Seq v4 Ultra Low Input was used for preparation. Study findings and constraints: In FACS-sorted repertoires, abundant clonotypes from the bulk population could appear as contaminants. Weaker, the secondary response had a peak occurring faster, on day 5 versus 15.

The genes are TRBV6-5 and TRBJ2-2, with D uncertain. This receptor was taken from a man aged 30-40 years who received the YFV17D yellow fever vaccine. Sample: PBMCs, taken on the day of the yellow fever booster vaccination. CDR3 protein: CATSYERTNTGELFF. The DNA of the CDR3 is TGTGCCACTAGTTACGAGAGAACGAACACCGGGGAGCTGTTTTTT.